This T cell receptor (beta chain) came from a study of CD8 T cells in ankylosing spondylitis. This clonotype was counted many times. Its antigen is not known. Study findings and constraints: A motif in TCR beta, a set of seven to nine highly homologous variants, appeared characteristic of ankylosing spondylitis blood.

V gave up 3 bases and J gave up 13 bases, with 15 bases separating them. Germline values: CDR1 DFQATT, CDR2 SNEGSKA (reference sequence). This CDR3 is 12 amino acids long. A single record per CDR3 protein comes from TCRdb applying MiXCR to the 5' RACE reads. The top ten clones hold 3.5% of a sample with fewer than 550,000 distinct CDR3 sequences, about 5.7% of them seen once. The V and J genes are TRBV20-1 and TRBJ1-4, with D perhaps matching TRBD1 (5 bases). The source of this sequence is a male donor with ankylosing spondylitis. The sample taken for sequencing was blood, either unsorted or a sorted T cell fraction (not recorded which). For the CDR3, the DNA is TGCAGTGCTAGTTTTCCGGGGCAGAGACTGTTTTTT. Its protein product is CSASFPGQRLFF.